The entry below describes one T cell receptor (beta chain). Graves' hyperthyroidism qualified as stable when ophthalmopathy did not progress within 18 months. Diagnostic assessment was based on clinical symptoms, serum thyroxine and TRAb, thyroid ultrasound and orbital computed tomography. The PBMCs had their origin in roughly 10 ml of fresh peripheral blood. Amplification targeted TCR beta CDR3 regions from RNA transcripts. TCR CDR3 underwent first-round RT-PCR with the HTBI primer set. MiXCR was run by TCRdb on the multiplex PCR reads, yielding one entry per CDR3 protein. Of 500,000 to 750,000 distinct CDR3 sequences listed, approximately 14% were seen once; the top ten hold approximately 7%. This specimen belongs to a study of T cells in Graves' hyperthyroidism and ophthalmopathy. Across the whole study: Before treatment of any kind, peripheral blood was taken at initial diagnosis.

CDR1 and CDR2 from the germline V gene are SGHRS and YFSETQ. This CDR3 has 17 residues. The ends lost 0 bases at V and 3 bases at J; junction bases unmatched: 6. The TCR sequence derives from a woman in her thirties with Graves' hyperthyroidism. The chain is built from TRBV5-1 and TRBJ2-1; 10 nucleotides agree with TRBD2. The sequenced sample was blood. DNA of the CDR3: TGCGCCAGCAGCTTGGACCCTAGCGGGAGAGGCTACAATGAGCAGTTCTTC. Its translation is CASSLDPSGRGYNEQFF.